Included here is one TCR beta chain sequence, with context. TCRdb keeps only in-frame clones here, not all; method: immunoSEQ multiplex PCR. The sample has a few hundred thousand clones; 90% are singletons. The data are from a study of blood T cell repertoires in COVID-19. The wider study: Samples taken during acute and convalescent COVID-19 were collected in the United States, Italy and Spain. T cells, B-cell-depleted T cells, or PBMCs provided the cDNA or gDNA that served as material.

Trimming pared 3 bases from V and 1 base from J, leaving 18 bases between. The CDR3 totals 17 residues. Germline values: CDR1 LGHNA, CDR2 YNFKEQ. Across fewer than 25 US areas, participants ranged in age from 18 to 89 years. The chain links TRBV4-2 to TRBJ1-1; a weak D match, TRBD1 (5 bases). The source of this sequence is a woman between 18 and 29 years old with acute COVID-19. Material for sequencing was PBMCs or T cells enriched from blood (not recorded which). In DNA form, the CDR3 reads TGTGCCAGCAGCCAGATAGGGGTCAGACGAAAGAACACTGAAGCTTTCTTT. It specifies CASSQIGVRRKNTEAFF.